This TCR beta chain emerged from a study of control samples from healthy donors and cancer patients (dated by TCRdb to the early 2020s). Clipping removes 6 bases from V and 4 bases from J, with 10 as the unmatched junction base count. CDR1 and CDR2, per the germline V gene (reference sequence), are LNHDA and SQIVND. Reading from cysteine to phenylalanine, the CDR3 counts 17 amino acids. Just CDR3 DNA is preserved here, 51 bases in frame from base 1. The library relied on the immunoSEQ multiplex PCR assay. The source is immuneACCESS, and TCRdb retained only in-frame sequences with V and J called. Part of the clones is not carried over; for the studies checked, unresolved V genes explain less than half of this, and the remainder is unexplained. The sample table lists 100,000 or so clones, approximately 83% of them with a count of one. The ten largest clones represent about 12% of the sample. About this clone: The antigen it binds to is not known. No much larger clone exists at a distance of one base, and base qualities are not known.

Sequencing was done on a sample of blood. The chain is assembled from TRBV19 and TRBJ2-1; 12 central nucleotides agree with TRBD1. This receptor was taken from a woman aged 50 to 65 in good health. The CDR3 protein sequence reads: CASSLSGTGGFYNEQFF. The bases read TGTGCCAGTAGCCTATCGGGGACAGGGGGCTTTTACAATGAGCAGTTCTTC.